This T cell receptor (beta chain) was observed in a study of cytomegalovirus exposure and HLA in healthy donors. This clone was seen only a few times. Both 60 Vbeta primers and 13 Jbeta primers went into the PCR. TCRdb's table, derived via immunoSEQ multiplex PCR, lists solely in-frame clones and lacks some. Of 65,000 to 85,000 clones in the sample, about 9.4% were seen once. Sequences were obtained from PBMCs. The receptor was isolated from a man in his sixties in good health and CMV-seropositive.

The DNA for the CDR3 is TGTGCCAGCAGATCGACTAGCGGGGGCTACAATGAGCAGTTCTTC. It translates to CASRSTSGGYNEQFF. The V and J genes are TRBV2 and TRBJ2-1; 12 nucleotides agree with TRBD2. V dropped 6 bases and J dropped 3; count of bases not matched to a gene: 3. Germline V CDR1 and CDR2: SNHLY, FYNNEI. The CDR3 spans 15 residues. The whole variable domain, filled in from reference TRBV2 and TRBJ2-1, reads EPEVTQTPSHQVTQMGQEVILRCVPISNHLYFYWYRQILGQKVEFLVSFYNNEISEKSEIFDDQFSVERPDGSNFTLKIRSTKLEDSAMYFCASRSTSGGYNEQFFGPGTRLTVL.